Sequencing of this T cell receptor (beta chain) was carried out in a study of blood T cell repertoires in COVID-19. During active infection, Seattle patients enrolled and were then monitored through disease. Germline V gene lookup returns CDR1 GTSNPN and CDR2 SVGIG (reference sequence). V lost 4 bases and J lost 9; bases outside the gene matches: 8. The CDR3 is made up of 13 amino acids. Some clones are missing from TCRdb's copy, which holds only in-frame ones; the method was immunoSEQ multiplex PCR. The sample has around 270,000 clones, around 85% seen once. The chain couples TRBV30 to TRBJ1-2; 10 positions agree with TRBD1. Sequencing used peripheral blood. This receptor was taken from a human donor with COVID-19, enrolled during active disease. The donor label of this sample is uncertain. CDR3 sequence (DNA): TGTGCCTGGAAAGGACAGGGGGTAGAAAGCTACACCTTC. Residues: CAWKGQGVESYTF.